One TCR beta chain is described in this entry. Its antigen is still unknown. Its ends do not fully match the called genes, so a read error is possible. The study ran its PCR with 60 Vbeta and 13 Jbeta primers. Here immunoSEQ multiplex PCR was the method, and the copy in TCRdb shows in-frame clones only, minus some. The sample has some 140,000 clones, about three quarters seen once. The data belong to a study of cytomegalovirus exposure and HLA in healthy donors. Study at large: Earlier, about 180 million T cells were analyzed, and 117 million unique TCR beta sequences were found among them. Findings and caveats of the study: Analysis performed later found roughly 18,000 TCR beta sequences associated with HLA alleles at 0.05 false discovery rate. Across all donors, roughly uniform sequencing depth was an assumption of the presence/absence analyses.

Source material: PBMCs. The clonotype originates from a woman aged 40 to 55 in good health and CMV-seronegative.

The CDR3 region has the DNA TGTGCGGCGTCTAATTTGGGGGGGCTACCTAACTTC. As protein: CAASNLGGLPNF. V is TRBV5-8 and J is TRBJ2-5, with a weak D call TRBD2 (7 bases). The CDR3 is 12 amino acids. Germline CDR1 is SGHTS and CDR2 is YDEGEE.